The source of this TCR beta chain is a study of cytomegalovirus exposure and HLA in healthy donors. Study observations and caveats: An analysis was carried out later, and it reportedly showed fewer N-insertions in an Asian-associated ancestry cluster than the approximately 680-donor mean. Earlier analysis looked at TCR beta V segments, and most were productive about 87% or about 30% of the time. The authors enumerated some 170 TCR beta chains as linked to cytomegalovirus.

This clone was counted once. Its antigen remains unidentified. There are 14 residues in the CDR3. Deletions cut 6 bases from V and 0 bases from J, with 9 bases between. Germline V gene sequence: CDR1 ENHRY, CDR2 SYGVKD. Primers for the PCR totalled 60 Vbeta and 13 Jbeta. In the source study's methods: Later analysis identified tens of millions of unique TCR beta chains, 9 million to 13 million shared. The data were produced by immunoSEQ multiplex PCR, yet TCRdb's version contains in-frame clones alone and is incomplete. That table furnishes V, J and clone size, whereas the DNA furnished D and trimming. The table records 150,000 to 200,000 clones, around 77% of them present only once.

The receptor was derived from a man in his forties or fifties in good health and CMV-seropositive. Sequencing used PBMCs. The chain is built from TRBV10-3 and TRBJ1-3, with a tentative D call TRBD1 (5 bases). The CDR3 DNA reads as TGTGCCATCAGGGGGACTGGCTCTGGAAACACCATATATTTT. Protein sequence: CAIRGTGSGNTIYF.